The entry below describes one T cell receptor beta chain. These data come from a study of blood T cell repertoires in COVID-19. Study as a whole: Some COVID-19 samples were acute and others convalescent; all came from the United States, Italy and Spain. Sample material is recorded as cDNA or gDNA derived from T cells, B-cell-depleted T cells, or PBMCs.

In the authors' workflow: For nucleated cells, counts were estimated from reference gene primer amplification. The assay was immunoSEQ multiplex PCR, and TCRdb's table has in-frame clones only and misses some. V, J and clone size are taken as reported in that table, and D and trimming were inferred from the DNA itself. The sample lists about 78,000 clones; over 75% were seen once. The CDR3 is 15 amino acids. CDR1 SGHTA and CDR2 FQGNSA come from the germline V gene. Trimming stripped 0 bases from V and 5 bases from J, with 10 bases between. The clonotype originates from a human donor in a cohort sampled during active COVID-19. Material: peripheral blood. The chain employs TRBV7-2 and TRBJ1-4; the D gene is possibly TRBD1 (5 bases). The CDR3 nucleotides read TGTGCCAGCAGCTTAGCGGGGCGAGAGAATGAAAAACTGTTTTTT. It translates to CASSLAGRENEKLFF. Full variable domain (missing parts from reference TRBV7-2 and TRBJ1-4): GAGVSQSPSNKVTEKGKDVELRCDPISGHTALYWYRQSLGQGLEFLIYFQGNSAPDKSGLPSDRFSAERTGGSVSTLTIQRTQQEDSAVYLCASSLAGRENEKLFFGSGTQLSVL.